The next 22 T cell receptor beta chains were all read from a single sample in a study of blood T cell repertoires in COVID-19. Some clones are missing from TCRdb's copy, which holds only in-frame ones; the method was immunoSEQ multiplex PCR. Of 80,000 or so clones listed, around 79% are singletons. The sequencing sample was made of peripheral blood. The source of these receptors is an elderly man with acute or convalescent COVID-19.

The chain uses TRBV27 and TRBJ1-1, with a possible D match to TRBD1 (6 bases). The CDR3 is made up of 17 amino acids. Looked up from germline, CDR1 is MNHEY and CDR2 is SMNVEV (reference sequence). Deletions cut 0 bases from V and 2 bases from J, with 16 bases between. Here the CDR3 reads CASSLSPPVGANTEAFF. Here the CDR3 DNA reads TGTGCCAGCAGTTTATCACCCCCGGTGGGGGCCAACACTGAAGCTTTCTTT.

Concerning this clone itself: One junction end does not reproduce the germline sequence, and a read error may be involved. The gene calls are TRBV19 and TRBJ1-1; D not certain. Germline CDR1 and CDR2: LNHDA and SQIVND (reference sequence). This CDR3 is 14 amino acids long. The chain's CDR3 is CASSIENTDTEAFF. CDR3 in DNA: TGTGCCAGTAGTATCGAAAACACTGACACGGAAGCTTTCTTT.

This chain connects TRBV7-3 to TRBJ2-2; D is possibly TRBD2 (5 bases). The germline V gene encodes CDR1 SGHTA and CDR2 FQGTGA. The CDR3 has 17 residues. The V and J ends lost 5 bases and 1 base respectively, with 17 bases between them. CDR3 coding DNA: TGTGCCAGCAGCCTGGGCATCAGTGGAGGGAACACCGGGGAGCTGTTTTTT. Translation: CASSLGISGGNTGELFF.

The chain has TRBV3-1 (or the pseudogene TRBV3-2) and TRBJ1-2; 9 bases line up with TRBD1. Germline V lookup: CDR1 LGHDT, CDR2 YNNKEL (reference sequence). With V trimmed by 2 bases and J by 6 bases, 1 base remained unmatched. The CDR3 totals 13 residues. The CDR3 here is CASSQRTGDGYTF. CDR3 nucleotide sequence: TGTGCCAGCAGCCAACGGACAGGGGATGGCTACACCTTC.

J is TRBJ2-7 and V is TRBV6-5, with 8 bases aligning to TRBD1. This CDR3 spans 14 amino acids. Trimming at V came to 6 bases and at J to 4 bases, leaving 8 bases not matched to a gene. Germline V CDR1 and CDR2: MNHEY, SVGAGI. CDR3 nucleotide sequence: TGTGCCAGCAGGGGATTGACAGGGGCGTACGAGCAGTACTTC. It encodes CASRGLTGAYEQYF.

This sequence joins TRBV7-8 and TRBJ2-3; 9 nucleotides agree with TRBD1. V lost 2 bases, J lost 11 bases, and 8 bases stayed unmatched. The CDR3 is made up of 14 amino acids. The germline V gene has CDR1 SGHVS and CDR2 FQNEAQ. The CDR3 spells CASSLRTGEYEQYF. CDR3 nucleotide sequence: TGTGCCAGCAGCTTAAGGACAGGGGAATACGAGCAGTATTTT.

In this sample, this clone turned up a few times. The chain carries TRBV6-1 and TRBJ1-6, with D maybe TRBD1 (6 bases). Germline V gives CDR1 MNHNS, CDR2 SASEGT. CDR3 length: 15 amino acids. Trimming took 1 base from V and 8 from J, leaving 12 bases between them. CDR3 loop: CASSEVGQGYSPLHF. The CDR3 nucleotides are TGTGCCAGCAGTGAAGTCGGGCAGGGGTATTCACCCCTCCACTTT.

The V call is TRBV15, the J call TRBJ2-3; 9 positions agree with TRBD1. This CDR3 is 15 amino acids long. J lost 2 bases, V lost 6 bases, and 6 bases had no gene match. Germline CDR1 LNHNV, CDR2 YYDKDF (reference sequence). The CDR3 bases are TGTGCCACCAGGAAACAGGGGGCGGTCACAGATACGCAGTATTTT. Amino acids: CATRKQGAVTDTQYF.

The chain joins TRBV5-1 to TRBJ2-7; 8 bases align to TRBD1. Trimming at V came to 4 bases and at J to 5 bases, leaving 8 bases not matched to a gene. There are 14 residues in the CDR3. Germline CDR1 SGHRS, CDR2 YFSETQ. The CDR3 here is CASSPQTGVDEQYF. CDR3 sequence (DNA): TGCGCCAGCAGCCCCCAGACAGGGGTGGACGAGCAGTACTTC.

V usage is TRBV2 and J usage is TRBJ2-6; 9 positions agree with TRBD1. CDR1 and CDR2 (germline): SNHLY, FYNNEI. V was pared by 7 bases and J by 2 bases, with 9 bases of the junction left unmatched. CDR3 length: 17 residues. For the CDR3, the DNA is TGTGCCAGCAAGCTGGGACAGGGATCCGCTGGGGCCAACGTCCTGACTTTC. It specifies CASKLGQGSAGANVLTF.

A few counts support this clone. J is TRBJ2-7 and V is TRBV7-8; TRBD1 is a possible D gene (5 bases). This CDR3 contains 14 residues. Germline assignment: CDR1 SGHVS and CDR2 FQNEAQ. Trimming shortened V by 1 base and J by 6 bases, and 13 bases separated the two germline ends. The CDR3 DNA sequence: TGTGCCAGCAGCTTAGGTTCTACAGGTGGCGAGCAGTACTTC. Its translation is CASSLGSTGGEQYF. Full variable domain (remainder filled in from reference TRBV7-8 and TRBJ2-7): GAGVSQSPRYKVAKRGQDVALRCDPISGHVSLFWYQQALGQGPEFLTYFQNEAQLDKSGLPSDRFFAERPEGSVSTLKIQRTQQEDSAVYLCASSLGSTGGEQYFGPGTRLTVT.

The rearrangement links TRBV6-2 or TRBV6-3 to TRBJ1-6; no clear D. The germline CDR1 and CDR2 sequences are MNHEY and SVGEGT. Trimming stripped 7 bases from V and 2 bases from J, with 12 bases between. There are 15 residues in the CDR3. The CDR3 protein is CASTPQVAYNSPLHF. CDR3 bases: TGTGCCAGCACCCCACAAGTGGCCTATAATTCACCCCTCCACTTT.

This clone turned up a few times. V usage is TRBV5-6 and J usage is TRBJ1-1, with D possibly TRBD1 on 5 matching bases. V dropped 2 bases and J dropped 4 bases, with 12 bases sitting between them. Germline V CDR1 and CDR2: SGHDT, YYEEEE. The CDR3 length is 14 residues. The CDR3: CASSLKGIATEAFF. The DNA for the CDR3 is TGTGCCAGCAGCTTAAAGGGGATTGCCACTGAAGCTTTCTTT.

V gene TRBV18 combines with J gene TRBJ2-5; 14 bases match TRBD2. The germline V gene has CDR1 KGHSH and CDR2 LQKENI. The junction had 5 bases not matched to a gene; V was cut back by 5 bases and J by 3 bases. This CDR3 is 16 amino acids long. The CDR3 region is CASSKGLAGEEETQYF. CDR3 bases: TGTGCCAGCTCAAAGGGACTAGCGGGGGAAGAAGAGACCCAGTACTTC.

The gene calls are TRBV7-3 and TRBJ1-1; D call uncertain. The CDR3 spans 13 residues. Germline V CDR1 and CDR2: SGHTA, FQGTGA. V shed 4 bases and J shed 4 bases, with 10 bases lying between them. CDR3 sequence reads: CASSYEPGTEAFF. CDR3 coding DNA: TGTGCCAGCAGCTACGAGCCCGGCACTGAAGCTTTCTTT.

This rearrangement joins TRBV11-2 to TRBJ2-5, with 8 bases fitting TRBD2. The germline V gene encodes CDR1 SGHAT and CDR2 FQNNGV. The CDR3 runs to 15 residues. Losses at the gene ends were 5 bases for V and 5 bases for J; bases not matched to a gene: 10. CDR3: CASSQAPGGVETQYF. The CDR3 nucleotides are TGTGCCAGCAGCCAGGCCCCGGGGGGGGTCGAGACCCAGTACTTC.

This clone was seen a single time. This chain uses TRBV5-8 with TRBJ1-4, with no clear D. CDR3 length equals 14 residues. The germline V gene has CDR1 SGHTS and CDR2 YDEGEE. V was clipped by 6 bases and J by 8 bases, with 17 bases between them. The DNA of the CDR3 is TGTGCCAGCACTCATGGGGAGTTGAGAGAAAAACTGTTTTTT. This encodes CASTHGELREKLFF.

In nucleotides, the CDR3 is TGTGCCAGCAGCCCTCACGGGGGGCAGGATGGCTACACCTTC. Its protein is CASSPHGGQDGYTF. This chain uses TRBV7-8 with TRBJ1-2, with a possible D match to TRBD1 (6 bases). Germline values: CDR1 SGHVS, CDR2 FQNEAQ. The V and J ends lost 5 bases and 6 bases respectively, with 16 bases between them. The length of the CDR3 is 14 residues.

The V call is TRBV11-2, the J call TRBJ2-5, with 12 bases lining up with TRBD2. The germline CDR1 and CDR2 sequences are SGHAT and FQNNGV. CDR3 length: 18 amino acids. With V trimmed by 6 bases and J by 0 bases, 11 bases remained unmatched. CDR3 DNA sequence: TGTGCCAGCAGTGGGGAAATCGGGACTAGCGGGTACCAAGAGACCCAGTACTTC. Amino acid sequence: CASSGEIGTSGYQETQYF. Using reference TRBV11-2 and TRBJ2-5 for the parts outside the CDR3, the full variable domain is EAGVAQSPRYKIIEKRQSVAFWCNPISGHATLYWYQQILGQGPKLLIQFQNNGVVDDSQLPKDRFSAERLKGVDSTLKIQPAKLEDSAVYLCASSGEIGTSGYQETQYFGPGTRLLVL.

The CDR3 loop reads CASRDSGGGREQFF. In nucleotides, the CDR3 is TGTGCCAGCAGAGATAGCGGGGGGGGCCGTGAGCAGTTCTTC. The V gene is TRBV2, the J gene TRBJ2-1; 11 nucleotides line up with TRBD2. The CDR3 sequence is 14 residues long. The germline V gene has CDR1 SNHLY and CDR2 FYNNEI. With V trimmed by 6 bases and J by 9 bases, 7 bases remained unmatched.

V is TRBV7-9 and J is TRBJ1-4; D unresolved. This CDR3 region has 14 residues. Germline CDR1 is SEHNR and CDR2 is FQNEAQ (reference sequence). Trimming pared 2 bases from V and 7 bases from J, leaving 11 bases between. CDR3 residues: CASSLLPGSEKLFF. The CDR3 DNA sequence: TGTGCCAGCAGCTTACTCCCGGGTAGTGAAAAACTGTTTTTT. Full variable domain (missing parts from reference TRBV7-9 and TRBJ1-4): DTGVSQNPRHKITKRGQNVTFRCDPISEHNRLYWYRQTLGQGPEFLTYFQNEAQLEKSRLLSDRFSAERPKGSFSTLEIQRTEQGDSAMYLCASSLLPGSEKLFFGSGTQLSVL.

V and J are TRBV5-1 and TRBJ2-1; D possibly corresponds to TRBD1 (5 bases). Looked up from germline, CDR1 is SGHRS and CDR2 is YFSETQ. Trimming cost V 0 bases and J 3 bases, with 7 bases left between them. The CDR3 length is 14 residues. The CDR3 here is CASSLGQLYNEQFF. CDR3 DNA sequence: TGCGCCAGCAGCTTGGGACAGCTCTACAATGAGCAGTTCTTC.